This TCR beta chain emerged from a study of T cells in Graves' hyperthyroidism and ophthalmopathy. Study-wide context: Sampling of peripheral blood happened at initial diagnosis, prior to any treatment.

V was clipped by 0 bases and J by 1 base; unmatched bases: 10. CDR3 length: 17 residues. The germline V gene has CDR1 SGHRS and CDR2 YFSETQ. This clonotype occurred a few times. It was RNA transcripts that yielded the amplified TCR beta CDR3 regions. During a first-round RT-PCR of the TCR CDR3, the HTBI primer set was used. TCRdb independently ran MiXCR on the multiplex PCR reads; one entry per CDR3 protein. The table shows fewer than 700,000 distinct CDR3 sequences, with about a sixth occurring only once. For Graves' hyperthyroidism to be stable, ophthalmopathy could not progress within 18 months. The study based diagnoses on clinical symptoms, serum thyroxine and TRAb, thyroid ultrasound and orbital computed tomography. This sample holds PBMCs from less than 13 ml fresh peripheral blood.

V gene TRBV5-1 combines with J gene TRBJ2-7; 7 bases agree with TRBD2. The sequenced sample was blood. This clonotype was sampled from a woman aged 25 to 39 with Graves' hyperthyroidism. The CDR3 bases are TGCGCCAGCAGCTTGGCTGGCGCGGGAGCAGCATCCTACGAGCAGTACTTC. Protein: CASSLAGAGAASYEQYF.